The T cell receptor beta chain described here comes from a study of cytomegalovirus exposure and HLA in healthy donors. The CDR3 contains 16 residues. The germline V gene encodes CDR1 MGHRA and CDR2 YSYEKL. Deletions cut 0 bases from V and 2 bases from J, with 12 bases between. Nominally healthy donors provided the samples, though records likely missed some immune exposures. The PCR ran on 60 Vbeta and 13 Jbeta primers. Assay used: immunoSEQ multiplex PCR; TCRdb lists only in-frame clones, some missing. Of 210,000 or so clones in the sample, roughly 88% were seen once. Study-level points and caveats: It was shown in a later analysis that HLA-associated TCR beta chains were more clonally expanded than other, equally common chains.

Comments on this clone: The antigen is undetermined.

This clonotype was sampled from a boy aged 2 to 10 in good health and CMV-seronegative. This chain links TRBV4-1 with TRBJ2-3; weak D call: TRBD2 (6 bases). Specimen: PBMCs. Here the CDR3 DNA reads TGCGCCAGCAGCCAAGATGGGGGGTCGCACACAGATACGCAGTATTTT. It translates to CASSQDGGSHTDTQYF.